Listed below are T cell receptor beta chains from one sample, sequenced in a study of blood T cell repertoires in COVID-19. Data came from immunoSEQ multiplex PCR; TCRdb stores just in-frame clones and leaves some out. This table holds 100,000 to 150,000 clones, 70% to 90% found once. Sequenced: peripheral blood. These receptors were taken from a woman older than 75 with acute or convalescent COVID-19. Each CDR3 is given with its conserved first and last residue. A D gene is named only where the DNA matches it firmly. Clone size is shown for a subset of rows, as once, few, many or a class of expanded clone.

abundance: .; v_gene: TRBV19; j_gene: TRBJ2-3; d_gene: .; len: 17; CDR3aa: CASSIWGGRGLTDTQYF; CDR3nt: TGTGCCAGTAGTATATGGGGTGGCAGGGGATTAACAGATACGCAGTATTTT
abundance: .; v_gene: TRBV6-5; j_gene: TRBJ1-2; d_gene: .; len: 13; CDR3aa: CASLNSGVGGYTF; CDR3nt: TGTGCCAGCCTGAACTCAGGGGTCGGCGGCTACACCTTC
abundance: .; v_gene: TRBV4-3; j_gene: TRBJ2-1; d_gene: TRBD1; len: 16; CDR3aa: CASSQAPQGASNEQFF; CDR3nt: TGCGCCAGCAGCCAAGCCCCACAGGGGGCCAGCAATGAGCAGTTCTTC
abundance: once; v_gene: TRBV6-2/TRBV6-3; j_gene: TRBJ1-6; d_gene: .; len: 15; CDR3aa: CASSEDRIYNSPLHF; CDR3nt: TGTGCCAGCAGTGAGGACAGAATCTATAATTCACCCCTCCACTTT
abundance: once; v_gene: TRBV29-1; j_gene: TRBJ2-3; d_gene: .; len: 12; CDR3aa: CSTRQVTDTQYF; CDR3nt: TGCAGCACCCGACAGGTCACAGATACGCAGTATTTT
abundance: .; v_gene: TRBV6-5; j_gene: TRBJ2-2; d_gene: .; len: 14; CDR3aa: CASSSTAASGELFF; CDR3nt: TGTGCCAGCAGTTCCACAGCCGCGTCCGGGGAGCTGTTTTTT
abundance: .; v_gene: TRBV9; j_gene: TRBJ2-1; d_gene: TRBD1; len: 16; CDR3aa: CASSVAQGASYNEQFF; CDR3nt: TGTGCCAGCAGCGTAGCTCAGGGGGCCTCCTACAATGAGCAGTTCTTC
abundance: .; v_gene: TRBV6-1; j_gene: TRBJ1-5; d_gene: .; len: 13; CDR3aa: CASSEPGNQPQHF; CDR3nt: TGTGCCAGCAGTGAGCCCGGGAATCAGCCCCAGCATTTT
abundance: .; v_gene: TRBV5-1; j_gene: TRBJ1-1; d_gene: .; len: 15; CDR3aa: CASSLTSQAGTEAFF; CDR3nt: TGCGCCAGCAGCCTTACTAGCCAGGCGGGGACTGAAGCTTTCTTT
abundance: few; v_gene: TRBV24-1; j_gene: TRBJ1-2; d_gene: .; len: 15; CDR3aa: CATSDWQGEALGYTF; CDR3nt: TGTGCCACCAGTGATTGGCAGGGTGAAGCTCTTGGCTACACCTTC
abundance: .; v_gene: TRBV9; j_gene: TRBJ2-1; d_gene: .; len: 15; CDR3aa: CASSPSESAYNEQFF; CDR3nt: TGTGCCAGCAGCCCGTCGGAGAGCGCCTACAATGAGCAGTTCTTC
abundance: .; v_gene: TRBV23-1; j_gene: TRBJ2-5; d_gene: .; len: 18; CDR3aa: CASSQMGAPRLKQETQYF; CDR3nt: TGCGCCAGCAGTCAAATGGGGGCCCCGAGGCTCAAACAAGAGACCCAGTACTTC
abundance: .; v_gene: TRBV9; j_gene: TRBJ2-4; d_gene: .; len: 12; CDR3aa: CASSVNAGPQYF; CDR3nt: TGTGCCAGCAGCGTTAACGCTGGGCCTCAGTACTTC
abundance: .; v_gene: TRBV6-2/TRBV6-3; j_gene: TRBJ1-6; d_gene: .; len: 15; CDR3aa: CASSYAVVQNSPLHF; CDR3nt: TGTGCCAGCAGTTACGCAGTCGTGCAAAATTCACCCCTCCACTTT
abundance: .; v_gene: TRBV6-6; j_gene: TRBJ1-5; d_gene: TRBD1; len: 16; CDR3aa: CASSYYQGAPNQPQHF; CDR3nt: TGTGCCAGCAGTTACTATCAGGGGGCGCCTAATCAGCCCCAGCATTTT
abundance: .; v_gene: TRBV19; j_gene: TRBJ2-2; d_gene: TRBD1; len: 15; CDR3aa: CASRPGQGATGELFF; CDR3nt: TGTGCCAGTAGGCCGGGACAGGGGGCCACCGGGGAGCTGTTTTTT
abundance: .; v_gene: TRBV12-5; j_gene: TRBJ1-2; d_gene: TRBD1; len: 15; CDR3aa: CASGLAGTGGNGYTF; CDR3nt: TGTGCTAGTGGTTTGGCCGGGACAGGGGGCAACGGCTACACCTTC
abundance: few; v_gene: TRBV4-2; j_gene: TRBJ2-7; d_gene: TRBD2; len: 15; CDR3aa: CASSGGGGSSYEQYF; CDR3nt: TGTGCCAGCAGCGGTGGCGGGGGGAGCTCCTACGAGCAGTACTTC
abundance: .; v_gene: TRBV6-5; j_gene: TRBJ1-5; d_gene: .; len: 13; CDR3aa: CASRIFVDQPQHF; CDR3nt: TGTGCCAGCAGAATCTTCGTAGATCAGCCCCAGCATTTT
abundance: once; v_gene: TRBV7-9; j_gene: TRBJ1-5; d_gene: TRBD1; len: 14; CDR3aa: CASSLGQNAQPQHF; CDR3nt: TGTGCCAGCAGCCTGGGACAGAATGCCCAGCCCCAGCATTTT
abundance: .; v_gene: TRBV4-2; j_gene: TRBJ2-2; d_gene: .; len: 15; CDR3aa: CASSQEALGGGELFF; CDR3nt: TGTGCCAGCAGCCAAGAAGCCCTCGGCGGCGGGGAGCTGTTTTTT
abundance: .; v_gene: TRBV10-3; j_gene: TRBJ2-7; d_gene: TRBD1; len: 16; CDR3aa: CAISEPTGTGTYEQYF; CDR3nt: TGTGCCATCAGTGAGCCGACCGGGACAGGGACCTACGAGCAGTACTTC
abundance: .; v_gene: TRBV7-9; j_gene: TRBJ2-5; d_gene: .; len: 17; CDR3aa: CASSSETVPLGAETQYF; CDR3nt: TGTGCCAGCAGCTCAGAGACTGTCCCACTGGGGGCAGAGACCCAGTACTTC
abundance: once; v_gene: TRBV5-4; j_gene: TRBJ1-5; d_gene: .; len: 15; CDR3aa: CASSSLEESDQPQHF; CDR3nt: TGTGCCAGCAGCTCGCTAGAAGAAAGCGATCAGCCCCAGCATTTT
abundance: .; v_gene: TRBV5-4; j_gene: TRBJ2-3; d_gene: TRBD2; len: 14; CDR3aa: CASSSGGAIDTQYF; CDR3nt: TGTGCCAGCAGTAGCGGGGGGGCCATAGATACGCAGTATTTT
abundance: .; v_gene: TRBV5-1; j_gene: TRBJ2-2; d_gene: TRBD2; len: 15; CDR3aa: CASSFGGTNTGELFF; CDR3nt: TGCGCCAGCAGCTTCGGGGGGACGAACACCGGGGAGCTGTTTTTT
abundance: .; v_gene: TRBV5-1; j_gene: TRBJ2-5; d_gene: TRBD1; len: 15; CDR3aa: CASSLVQGARETQYF; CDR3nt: TGCGCCAGCAGCTTGGTTCAGGGGGCACGAGAGACCCAGTACTTC
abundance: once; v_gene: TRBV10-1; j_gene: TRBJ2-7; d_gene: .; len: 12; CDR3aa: CASSTVSYEQYF; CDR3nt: TGCGCCAGCAGCACGGTCTCCTACGAGCAGTACTTC
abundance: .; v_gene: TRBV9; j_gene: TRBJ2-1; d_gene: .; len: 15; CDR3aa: CASSVVGSAYNEQFF; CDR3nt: TGTGCCAGCAGCGTAGTCGGGTCCGCCTACAATGAGCAGTTCTTC
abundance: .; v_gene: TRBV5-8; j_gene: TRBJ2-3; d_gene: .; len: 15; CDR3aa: CASSLVAGRSDTQYF; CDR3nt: TGTGCCAGCAGCTTGGTGGCGGGGAGGTCAGATACGCAGTATTTT
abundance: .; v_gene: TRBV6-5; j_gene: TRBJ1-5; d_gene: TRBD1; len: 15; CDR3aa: CASSGTGVGNQPQHF; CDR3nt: TGTGCCAGCAGCGGAACAGGGGTAGGGAATCAGCCCCAGCATTTT
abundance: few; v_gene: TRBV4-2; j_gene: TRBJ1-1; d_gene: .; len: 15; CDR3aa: CASSQADTGRTEAFF; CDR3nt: TGTGCCAGCAGCCAAGCCGATACAGGGAGAACTGAAGCTTTCTTT
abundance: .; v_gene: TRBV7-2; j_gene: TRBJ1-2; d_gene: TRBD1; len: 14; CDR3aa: CASSSRQGESGYTF; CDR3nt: TGTGCCAGCAGCTCTAGACAGGGGGAAAGTGGCTACACCTTC
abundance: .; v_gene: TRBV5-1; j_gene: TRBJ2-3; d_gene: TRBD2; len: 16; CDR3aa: CASSLGPSGGTDTQYF; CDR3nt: TGCGCCAGCAGCTTGGGTCCCAGCGGGGGAACAGATACGCAGTATTTT
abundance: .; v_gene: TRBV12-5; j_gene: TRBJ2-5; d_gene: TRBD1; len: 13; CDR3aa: CASGQGDLETQYF; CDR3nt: TGTGCTAGTGGACAGGGGGATTTGGAGACCCAGTACTTC
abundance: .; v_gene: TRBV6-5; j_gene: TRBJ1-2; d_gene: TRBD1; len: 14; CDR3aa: CASSPGTANYGYTF; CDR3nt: TGTGCCAGCAGTCCCGGGACAGCTAACTATGGCTACACCTTC
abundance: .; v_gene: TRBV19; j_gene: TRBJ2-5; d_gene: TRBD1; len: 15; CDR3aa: CASSRDRGVQETQYF; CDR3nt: TGTGCCAGTAGTCGAGACAGGGGGGTCCAAGAGACCCAGTACTTC
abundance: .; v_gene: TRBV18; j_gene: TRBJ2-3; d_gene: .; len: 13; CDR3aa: CASSPPSKDTQYF; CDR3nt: TGTGCCAGCTCACCACCGAGTAAAGATACGCAGTATTTT
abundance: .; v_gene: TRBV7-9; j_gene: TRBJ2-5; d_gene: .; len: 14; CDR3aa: CASSLERVVETQYF; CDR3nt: TGTGCCAGCAGCTTAGAGAGGGTGGTAGAGACCCAGTACTTC
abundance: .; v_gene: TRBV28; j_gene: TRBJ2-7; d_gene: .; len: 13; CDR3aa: CASRRQSSYEQYF; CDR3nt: TGTGCCAGCCGCCGACAGAGCTCCTACGAGCAGTACTTC
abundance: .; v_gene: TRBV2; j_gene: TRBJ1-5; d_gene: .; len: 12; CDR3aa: CASSRGEKPQHF; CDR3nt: TGTGCCAGCAGTCGGGGGGAAAAGCCCCAGCATTTT
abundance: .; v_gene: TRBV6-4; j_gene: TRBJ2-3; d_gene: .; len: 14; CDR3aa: CASSDSLYTDTQYF; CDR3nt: TGTGCCAGCAGTGATTCCCTCTACACAGATACGCAGTATTTT
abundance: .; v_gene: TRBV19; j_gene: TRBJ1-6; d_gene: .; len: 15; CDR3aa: CASSIVGARNSPLHF; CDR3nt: TGTGCCAGTAGTATTGTGGGGGCTCGGAATTCACCCCTCCACTTT
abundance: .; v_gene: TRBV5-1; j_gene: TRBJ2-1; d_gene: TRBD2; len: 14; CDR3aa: CASSLEGGSREQFF; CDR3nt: TGCGCCAGCAGCTTGGAAGGCGGGAGTCGGGAGCAGTTCTTC
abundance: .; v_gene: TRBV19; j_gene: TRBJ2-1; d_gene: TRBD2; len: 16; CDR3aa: CASSIRSTSGYNEQFF; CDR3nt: TGTGCCAGTAGTATAAGATCGACTAGCGGGTACAATGAGCAGTTCTTC
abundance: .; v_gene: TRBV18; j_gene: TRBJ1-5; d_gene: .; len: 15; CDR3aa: CASSPTWDNNQPQHF; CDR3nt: TGTGCCAGCTCACCGACCTGGGACAACAATCAGCCCCAGCATTTT
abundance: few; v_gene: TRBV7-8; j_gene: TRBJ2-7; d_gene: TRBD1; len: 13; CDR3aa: CASSRTGNYEQYF; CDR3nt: TGTGCCAGCAGCAGGACAGGGAACTACGAGCAGTACTTC
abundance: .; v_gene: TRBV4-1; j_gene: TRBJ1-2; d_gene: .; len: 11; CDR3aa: CASSSRQGYTF; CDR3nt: TGCGCCAGCAGCTCCCGACAGGGCTACACCTTC
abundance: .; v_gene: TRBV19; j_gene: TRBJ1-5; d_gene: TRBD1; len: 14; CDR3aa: CASSRQQGNQPQHF; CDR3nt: TGTGCCAGTAGTAGACAACAGGGGAATCAGCCCCAGCATTTT
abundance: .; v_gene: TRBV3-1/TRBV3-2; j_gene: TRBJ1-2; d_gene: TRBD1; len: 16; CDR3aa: CASSQDFVGTAGSATF; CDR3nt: TGTGCCAGCAGCCAAGATTTCGTCGGGACAGCTGGTTCTGCAACCTTC
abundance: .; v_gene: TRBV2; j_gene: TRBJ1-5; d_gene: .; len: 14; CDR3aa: CASSEGRINQPQHF; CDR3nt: TGTGCCAGCAGTGAAGGGCGGATCAATCAGCCCCAGCATTTT
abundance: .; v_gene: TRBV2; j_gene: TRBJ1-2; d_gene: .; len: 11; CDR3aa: CASSEQGSYTF; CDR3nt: TGTGCCAGCAGTGAACAGGGTAGCTACACCTTC
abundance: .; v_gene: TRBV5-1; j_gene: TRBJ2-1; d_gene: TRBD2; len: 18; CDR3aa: CASSLQGRGLAGYNEQFF; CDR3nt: TGCGCCAGCAGCTTGCAAGGAAGAGGACTAGCGGGCTACAATGAGCAGTTCTTC
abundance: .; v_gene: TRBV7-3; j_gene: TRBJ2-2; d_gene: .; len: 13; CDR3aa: CASSISSVGELFF; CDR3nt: TGTGCCAGCAGCATTTCTAGCGTCGGGGAGCTGTTTTTT
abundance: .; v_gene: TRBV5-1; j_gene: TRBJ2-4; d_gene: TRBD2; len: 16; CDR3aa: CASSAGTSVAKNIQYF; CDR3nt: TGCGCCAGCAGCGCCGGGACTAGCGTAGCCAAAAACATTCAGTACTTC